This T cell receptor beta chain is drawn from a study of response to subunit inactivated influenza vaccine. Whole-study findings and limits: After each seasonal influenza vaccination, few new T cells are recruited, the authors suggested.

TCRdb ran MiXCR on the RT-PCR reads and lists one entry per CDR3 protein. The sample consists of 500,000 or so distinct CDR3 sequences, more than 15% of them appearing once. The V end lost 2 bases, the J end lost 6 bases, and 12 bases lay between the germline ends. The germline V gene has CDR1 MDHEN and CDR2 SYDVKM. This CDR3 spans 14 amino acids. Only a few counts were recorded for this clonotype. Its antigen is unknown. The TCR originated in a man between 45 and 75 years old who received an inactivated influenza vaccine. The specimen was CD4+ T cells sorted from PBMCs, collected less than 30 months after vaccination. V gene TRBV28 combines with J gene TRBJ2-3; D ambiguous. DNA of the CDR3: TGTGCCAGCAGTTTAACATCCCCTCACGATACGCAGTATTTT. It translates to CASSLTSPHDTQYF.